This T cell receptor beta chain was observed in a study of shared T cell receptors in the human thymus. Method: immunoSEQ multiplex PCR; TCRdb's copy keeps in-frame clones and lacks some. The table lists 500,000 to 550,000 clones, around 78% of them singletons, with more than 0.01% in the top ten. V lost 0 bases to trimming and J lost 0 bases, with 4 bases between them. CDR3 length equals 14 residues. This sample also belongs to another study, concerning human thymus T cells. That work states: There appeared to be biased usage of V and J genes in thymic and blood repertoires. Highly overlapping thymic repertoires in unrelated individuals were reported by related research.

The chain carries TRBV5-3 and TRBJ1-5; D is undetermined. TRBV5-3 is recorded as an ORF, its role being uncertain. Material: thymocytes. The clonotype originates from a boy younger than two with a congenital heart defect. The CDR3 region has the DNA TGTGCCAGAAGCTTGGACGGTAGCAATCAGCCCCAGCATTTT. Translating it yields CARSLDGSNQPQHF.